The clone carrying this T cell receptor beta chain was recorded many times. TCRdb re-called the PCR reads with MiXCR, one entry per CDR3 protein. This table holds 350,000 or so distinct CDR3 sequences, about a fifth found once. This specimen comes from a study of molecular identifiers for immune sequencing clone quantification. The origin of this receptor is a human donor in good health. Some libraries in this study had Jurkat cell RNA spiked in. Sequenced: naive CD8+ T cells from blood, with Jurkat cell RNA spiked in. Subset defined: FACS-sorted CD8+CD4-CCR7+CD45RA+ naive T cells.

DNA for the CDR3: TGTGCCAGCAGTTACACGGGGGGCGGAAATGAGCAGTTCTTC. Residues: CASSYTGGGNEQFF. J is TRBJ2-1 and V is TRBV6-5, with D possibly being TRBD2 (7 bases). The V gene's germline CDR1 is MNHEY and CDR2 SVGAGI. V lost 2 bases to trimming and J lost 7 bases, with 12 bases between them. CDR3 length equals 14 residues.